One sample yielded the 17 T cell receptor beta chains listed below, sequenced in a study of blood T cells in healthy people across ages. A second PCR of about 6 to 11 cycles used a sample-barcoded 5' primer and a J-beta primer mix. MiXCR was run by TCRdb on the 5' RACE reads, yielding one entry per CDR3 protein. In the table there are 1.5 million or so distinct CDR3 sequences, approximately 43% of which are singletons. The sequenced sample consisted of blood. These receptors all stem from a woman between 18 and 29 years old in good health.

The sample holds a few counts of this clonotype. The chain has TRBV5-6 and TRBJ1-6; D is unresolved. CDR1 SGHDT and CDR2 YYEEEE come from the germline V gene. The CDR3 has 14 residues. V dropped 2 bases and J dropped 9 bases, with 12 bases sitting between them. The CDR3 spells CASSLGRKLSPLHF. The CDR3 DNA reads TGTGCCAGCAGCTTAGGACGCAAACTTTCACCCCTCCACTTT.

The chain is built from TRBV7-2 and TRBJ2-7; D gene unclear. Trimming stripped 0 bases from V and 0 bases from J, with 15 bases between. In germline, CDR1 is SGHTA, CDR2 FQGNSA. This CDR3 comprises 17 residues. CDR3 nucleotides: TGTGCCAGCAGCTTAGCGTCCCGGACGCAGCTCTCCTACGAGCAGTACTTC. Its translation is CASSLASRTQLSYEQYF. Complete variable domain (other parts from reference TRBV7-2 and TRBJ2-7): GAGVSQSPSNKVTEKGKDVELRCDPISGHTALYWYRQSLGQGLEFLIYFQGNSAPDKSGLPSDRFSAERTGGSVSTLTIQRTQQEDSAVYLCASSLASRTQLSYEQYFGPGTRLTVT.

The genes are TRBV18 and TRBJ2-1; D is uncertain. Germline lookup yields CDR1 KGHSH and CDR2 LQKENI. V gave up 3 bases and J gave up 8 bases, with 11 bases separating them. The CDR3 extends over 13 amino acids. The CDR3 sequence is CASSPPVKDEQFF. For the CDR3, the DNA is TGTGCCAGCTCACCTCCTGTCAAGGATGAGCAGTTCTTC.

V gene TRBV4-2 combines with J gene TRBJ2-4; 9 nucleotides align to TRBD2. CDR1 is LGHNA, CDR2 YNFKEQ, per germline. This CDR3 has 16 amino acids. Trimming took 2 bases from V and 7 from J; bases not matched to a gene: 9. This CDR3 reads CASSQRIAGERNIQYF. The CDR3, as DNA: TGTGCCAGCAGCCAACGAATAGCGGGAGAAAGGAACATTCAGTACTTC.

Notes on this clonotype: A much larger clone is a single base away; this may be a read error. The chain combines TRBV25-1 with TRBJ2-1; D perhaps matches TRBD1 (6 bases). CDR1 MGHDK and CDR2 SYGVNS come from the germline V gene. The CDR3 has 17 residues. V lost 2 bases, J lost 5 bases, and 19 bases lay in between. The CDR3 DNA reads TGTGCCAGCAGTGAACCTGCCGGGCAGGGGAATCACAATGAGCAGTTCTTC. This sequence encodes CASSEPAGQGNHNEQFF. Filled out from reference TRBV25-1 and TRBJ2-1, the complete variable domain reads EADIYQTPRYLVIGTGKKITLECSQTMGHDKMYWYQQDPGMELHLIHYSYGVNSTEKGDLSSESTVSRIRTEHFPLTLESARPSHTSQYLCASSEPAGQGNHNEQFFGPGTRLTVL.

This chain uses TRBV4-2 with TRBJ2-2, with 7 bases identical to TRBD2. V was clipped by 0 bases and J by 0 bases; unmatched bases: 7. The CDR3 is 18 residues long. The germline V gene encodes CDR1 LGHNA and CDR2 YNFKEQ. CDR3 in DNA: TGTGCCAGCAGCCAAGATTTCATGGCGGGGGCGAACACCGGGGAGCTGTTTTTT. Translation gives CASSQDFMAGANTGELFF.

This clonotype was seen only a few times. The J gene is TRBJ2-1, the V gene TRBV20-1, with 15 nucleotides matching TRBD2. The V gene's germline CDR1 is DFQATT and CDR2 SNEGSKA (reference sequence). CDR3 size: 21 residues. Trimming at V came to 0 bases and at J to 0 bases, leaving 12 bases not matched to a gene. The CDR3 protein is CSARDLITGTSGRSSYNEQFF. The CDR3 nucleotides are TGCAGTGCTAGAGATCTAATTACGGGGACTAGCGGGAGGAGCTCCTACAATGAGCAGTTCTTC.

V and J are TRBV7-2 and TRBJ2-3; weak D call: TRBD2 (6 bases). In germline, CDR1 is SGHTA, CDR2 FQGNSA. This CDR3 contains 16 residues. Trimming removed 4 bases at V and 6 bases at J, with 20 bases between. In nucleotides, the CDR3 is TGTGCCAGCAGCTCCCGGGGAGGCCCAACGGCGGATACGCAGTATTTT. Protein: CASSSRGGPTADTQYF.

The chain combines TRBV5-6 with TRBJ2-7, with 13 positions matching TRBD2. Trimming at V came to 2 bases and at J to 7 bases, leaving 9 bases not matched to a gene. Per germline, CDR1 SGHDT and CDR2 YYEEEE. This CDR3 has 16 amino acids. CDR3 sequence (DNA): TGTGCCAGCAGCTTAGGACTAGCGGGAGTGTCGGGGGAGCAGTACTTC. Translating gives CASSLGLAGVSGEQYF.

This clonotype was picked up a small number of times. This rearrangement joins TRBV4-3 to TRBJ1-1; tentative D call: TRBD1 (5 bases). CDR3 length: 19 amino acids. Germline CDR1 and CDR2: LGHNA and YSLEER. V was pared by 2 bases and J by 0 bases, with 22 bases between. This CDR3 is CASSQPRWGGHSVNTEAFF. The CDR3 DNA is TGCGCCAGCAGCCAACCAAGATGGGGCGGACACTCCGTGAACACTGAAGCTTTCTTT.

The chain uses TRBV28 and TRBJ1-2, with D uncertain. V gave up 3 bases and J gave up 0 bases, with 11 bases separating them. The CDR3 runs to 15 residues. Germline V gives CDR1 MDHEN, CDR2 SYDVKM. CDR3 bases: TGTGCCAGCAGTTTCTTGCCGGGAGCTAACTATGGCTACACCTTC. Protein: CASSFLPGANYGYTF.

The rearrangement joins TRBV3-1 to TRBJ2-2; 8 positions agree with TRBD2. CDR3 length: 17 amino acids. Germline V CDR1 and CDR2: LGHDT, YNNKEL (reference sequence). The V and J ends lost 0 bases and 1 base, in that order; junction bases with no gene match: 4. In DNA form, the CDR3 reads TGTGCCAGCAGCCAAGATCCCAGCGGGGGGAACACCGGGGAGCTGTTTTTT. Protein: CASSQDPSGGNTGELFF. Full variable domain (rest looked up from reference TRBV3-1 and TRBJ2-2): DTAVSQTPKYLVTQMGNDKSIKCEQNLGHDTMYWYKQDSKKFLKIMFSYNNKELIINETVPNRFSPKSPDKAHLNLHINSLELGDSAVYFCASSQDPSGGNTGELFFGEGSRLTVL.

This clonotype was found a few times. One junction end does not reproduce the germline sequence, and a read error may be involved. The J gene is TRBJ2-7, the V gene TRBV7-9; D might be TRBD2 (6 bases). The CDR3 runs to 13 residues. CDR1 and CDR2 (germline): SEHNR, FQNEAQ (reference sequence). Here the CDR3 reads CTSSGRDFYEQYF. The CDR3 region has the DNA TGTACCAGCAGCGGCCGGGACTTCTACGAGCAGTACTTC.

The chain has TRBV7-3 and TRBJ2-1; 12 nucleotides align to TRBD1. After removal of 3 bases from V and 7 bases from J, the junction contained 10 bases not matched to a gene. CDR1 and CDR2 from the germline V gene are SGHTA and FQGTGA. The CDR3 loop spans 17 amino acids. The CDR3 DNA sequence: TGTGCCAGCAGCTTCCTCCCACCGGGACAGGGGGCAAATGAGCAGTTCTTC. This sequence encodes CASSFLPPGQGANEQFF. Filled out from reference TRBV7-3 and TRBJ2-1, the complete variable domain reads GAGVSQTPSNKVTEKGKYVELRCDPISGHTALYWYRQSLGQGPEFLIYFQGTGAADDSGLPNDRFFAVRPEGSVSTLKIQRTERGDSAVYLCASSFLPPGQGANEQFFGPGTRLTVL.

This clonotype showed up just a few times. The rearrangement uses TRBV9 and TRBJ2-7; no firm D call. The CDR3 loop spans 15 amino acids. Between the trimmed V and J ends, which lost 3 bases and 2 bases, there was a span of 15 bases. Germline V CDR1 and CDR2: SGDLS, YYNGEE. CDR3 sequence: CASSAHGQAPYEQYF. The CDR3 DNA follows: TGTGCCAGCAGCGCCCATGGTCAGGCCCCCTACGAGCAGTACTTC.

The chain uses TRBV4-2 and TRBJ2-1; a possible D gene is TRBD2 (6 bases). CDR3 length: 16 residues. Germline-derived CDR1 and CDR2 are LGHNA and YNFKEQ. V was pared by 1 base and J by 2 bases, with 12 bases between. CDR3 protein: CASSQAVGGPYNEQFF. The DNA of the CDR3 is TGTGCCAGCAGCCAAGCCGTGGGAGGTCCCTACAATGAGCAGTTCTTC.

The chain couples TRBV29-1 to TRBJ1-1; D is uncertain. The ends were cut back, 6 bases at V and 1 base at J, with 15 bases in the middle. Germline CDR1 SQVTM, CDR2 ANQGSEA. CDR3 length: 14 amino acids. CDR3 protein: CSVSAGLENTEAFF. CDR3 nucleotides: TGCAGCGTCAGCGCAGGTTTGGAGAACACTGAAGCTTTCTTT.